Following are 5 T cell receptor beta chains from one sample sequenced in a study of cytomegalovirus exposure and HLA in healthy donors. Sequencing used immunoSEQ multiplex PCR; TCRdb keeps in-frame clones, though not all of them. Found here are some 150,000 clones, about 89% of them singletons; the top ten hold about 3.1%. Sequencing was performed on PBMCs. These receptors all come from a woman between 18 and 30 years old in good health and CMV-seropositive.

In the case of this clone: One end of the junction varies from germline; a read error may be responsible. The CDR3 coding sequence is TGCGCCAGCAGCGCCCCGGGACAGGGGGACTTC. It yields the protein CASSAPGQGDF. This rearrangement joins TRBV10-1 to TRBJ2-4, with 11 bases matching TRBD1. This CDR3 spans 11 amino acids. Germline lookup yields CDR1 WNHNN and CDR2 SYGVQD (reference sequence).

The chain uses TRBV15 and TRBJ2-1, with 8 bases identical to TRBD2. V gave up 4 bases and J gave up 6 bases; unmatched junction bases: 8. This CDR3 is built from 15 residues. From germline, CDR1 is LNHNV and CDR2 YYDKDF (reference sequence). The CDR3 spells CATSIGGEWFNEQFF. CDR3 coding DNA: TGTGCCACCAGCATCGGGGGGGAGTGGTTCAATGAGCAGTTCTTC.

This sequence joins TRBV6-1 and TRBJ1-2, with 12 bases lining up with TRBD1. J lost 4 bases, V lost 4 bases, and 7 bases had no gene match. Germline loops: CDR1 MNHNS, CDR2 SASEGT. This CDR3 spans 16 amino acids. CDR3 nucleotides: TGTGCCAGCAGTGGACCCGGGACAGGGGGCTCCTATGGCTACACCTTC. This codes for CASSGPGTGGSYGYTF.

About this clone: Just one base apart from a much larger clone, this may be a read error. The rearrangement uses TRBV11-3 and TRBJ2-3; TRBD2 agrees at 14 bases. The germline gives CDR1 SGHNT, CDR2 YENEEA. The CDR3 is 15 residues long. Losses at the gene ends were 3 bases for V and 5 bases for J; bases not matched to a gene: 1. CDR3 in DNA: TGTGCCAGCAGCTTCGGACTAGCGGGAGGAGATACGCAGTATTTT. Translating gives CASSFGLAGGDTQYF.

The gene calls are TRBV4-1 and TRBJ2-5, with TRBD1 matching 10 bases. After removal of 4 bases from V and 4 bases from J, the junction contained 3 bases not matched to a gene. The CDR3 has 14 amino acids. Germline V gene sequence: CDR1 MGHRA, CDR2 YSYEKL. The CDR3 DNA sequence: TGCGCCAGCAGCCGACAGGGGGCGGGAGAGACCCAGTACTTC. Translating gives CASSRQGAGETQYF.